This TCR beta chain was profiled in a study of OX40 agonist ivuxolimab in advanced cancers. Study overall: Patients were given ivuxolimab, an antibody that agonizes OX40 (CD134). Dose-escalation patients' cancers were hepatocellular carcinoma, melanoma, renal cell or head and neck cancer. Anti-PD-1, anti-PD-L1 or anti-CTLA-4 therapy given earlier was allowed, and about 38% had some. General study results and limits: Mean expanded clone counts were higher in CD8+ than CD4+ T cells.

A note on this clone: Its specificity is not known.

Per germline, CDR1 MNHEY and CDR2 SVGAGI. CDR3 length: 15 amino acids. V gave up 2 bases and J gave up 2 bases, with 13 bases separating them. Some clones are missing from TCRdb's copy, which holds only in-frame ones; the method was immunoSEQ multiplex PCR. The sample consists of around 100,000 clones, less than 90% of them appearing once. The sequence was obtained from an adult with an advanced solid tumor such as melanoma, head and neck, liver or kidney cancer. The sample was CD4+ or CD8+ T cells sorted from blood, taken in a trial of the OX40 agonist ivuxolimab. The gene calls are TRBV6-5 and TRBJ2-7; a weak D match, TRBD1 (5 bases). CDR3 sequence (DNA): TGTGCCAGCAGTTACGGGGTGGAAGGGGCCTACGAGCAGTACTTC. This encodes CASSYGVEGAYEQYF.